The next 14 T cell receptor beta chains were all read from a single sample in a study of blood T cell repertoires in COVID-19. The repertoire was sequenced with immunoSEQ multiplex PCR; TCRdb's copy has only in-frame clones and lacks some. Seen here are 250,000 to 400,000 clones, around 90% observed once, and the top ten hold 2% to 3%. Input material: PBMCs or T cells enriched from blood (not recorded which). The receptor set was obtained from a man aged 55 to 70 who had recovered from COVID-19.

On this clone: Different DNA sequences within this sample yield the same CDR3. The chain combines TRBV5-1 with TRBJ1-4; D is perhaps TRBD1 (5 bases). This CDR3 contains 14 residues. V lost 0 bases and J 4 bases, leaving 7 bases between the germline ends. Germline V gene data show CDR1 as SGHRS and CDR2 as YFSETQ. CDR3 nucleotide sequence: TGCGCCAGCAGCTTGGGGCAGGGTAATGAAAAACTGTTTTTT. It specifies CASSLGQGNEKLFF.

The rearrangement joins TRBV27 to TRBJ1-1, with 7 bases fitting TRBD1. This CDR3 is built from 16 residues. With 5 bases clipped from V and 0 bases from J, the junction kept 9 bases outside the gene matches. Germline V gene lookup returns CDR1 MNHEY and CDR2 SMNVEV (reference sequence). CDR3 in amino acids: CASSRLGQTLNTEAFF. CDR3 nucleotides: TGTGCCAGCAGTCGCCTGGGACAGACCCTGAACACTGAAGCTTTCTTT.

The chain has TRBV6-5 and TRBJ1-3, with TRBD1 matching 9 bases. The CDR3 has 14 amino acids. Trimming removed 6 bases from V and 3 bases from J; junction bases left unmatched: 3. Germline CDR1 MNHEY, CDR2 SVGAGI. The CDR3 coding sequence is TGTGCCAGCAGGGGGACAGGGAGTGGAAACACCATATATTTT. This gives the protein CASRGTGSGNTIYF.

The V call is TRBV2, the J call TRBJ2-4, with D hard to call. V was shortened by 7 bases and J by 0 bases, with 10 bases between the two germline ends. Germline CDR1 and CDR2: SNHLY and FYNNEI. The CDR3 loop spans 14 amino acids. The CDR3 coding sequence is TGTGCCAGCATCGAGGCACTAGCCAAAAACATTCAGTACTTC. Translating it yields CASIEALAKNIQYF.

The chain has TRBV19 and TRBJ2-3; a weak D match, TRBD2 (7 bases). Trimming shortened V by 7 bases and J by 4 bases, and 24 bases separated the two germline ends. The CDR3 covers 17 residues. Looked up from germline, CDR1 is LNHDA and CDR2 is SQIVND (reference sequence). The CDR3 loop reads CASIGTGGGSGADTQYF. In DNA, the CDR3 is TGTGCCAGTATAGGAACTGGGGGGGGCAGCGGTGCAGATACGCAGTATTTT.

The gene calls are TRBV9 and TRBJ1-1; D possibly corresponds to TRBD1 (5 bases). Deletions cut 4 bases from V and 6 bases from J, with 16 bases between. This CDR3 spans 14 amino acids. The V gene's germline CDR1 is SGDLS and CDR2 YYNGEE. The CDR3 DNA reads TGTGCCAGCAGCTCCCGGGGGGAAGGCTCTGAAGCTTTCTTT. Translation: CASSSRGEGSEAFF.

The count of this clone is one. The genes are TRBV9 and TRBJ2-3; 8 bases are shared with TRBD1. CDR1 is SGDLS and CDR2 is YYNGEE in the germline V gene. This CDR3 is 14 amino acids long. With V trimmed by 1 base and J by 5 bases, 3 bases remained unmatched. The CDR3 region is CASSVSGGIDTQYF. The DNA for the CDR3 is TGTGCCAGCAGCGTATCAGGGGGCATAGATACGCAGTATTTT.

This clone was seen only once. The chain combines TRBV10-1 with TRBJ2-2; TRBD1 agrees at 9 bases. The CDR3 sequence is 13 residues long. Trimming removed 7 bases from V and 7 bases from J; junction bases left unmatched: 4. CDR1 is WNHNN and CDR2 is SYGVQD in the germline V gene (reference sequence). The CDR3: CASNRTGVGELFF. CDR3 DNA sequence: TGCGCCAGCAATAGGACAGGGGTCGGGGAGCTGTTTTTT.

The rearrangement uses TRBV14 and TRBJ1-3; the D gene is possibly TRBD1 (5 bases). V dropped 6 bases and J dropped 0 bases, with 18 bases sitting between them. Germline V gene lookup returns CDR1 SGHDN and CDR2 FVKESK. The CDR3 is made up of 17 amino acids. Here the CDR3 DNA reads TGTGCCAGCAGTCGACTGCAACAGGATTACTCTGGAAACACCATATATTTT. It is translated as CASSRLQQDYSGNTIYF.

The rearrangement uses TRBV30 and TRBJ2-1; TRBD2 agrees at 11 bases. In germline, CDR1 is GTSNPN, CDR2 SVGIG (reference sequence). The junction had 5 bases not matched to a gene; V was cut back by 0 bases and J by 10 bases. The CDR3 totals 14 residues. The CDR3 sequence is CAWSVGTSGQEQFF. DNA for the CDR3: TGTGCCTGGAGTGTCGGGACTAGCGGCCAAGAGCAGTTCTTC.

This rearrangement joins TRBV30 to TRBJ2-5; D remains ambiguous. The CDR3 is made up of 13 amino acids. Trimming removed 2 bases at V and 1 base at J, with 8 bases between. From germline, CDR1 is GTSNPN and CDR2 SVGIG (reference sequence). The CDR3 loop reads CAWSRSGQETQYF. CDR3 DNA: TGTGCCTGGAGTCGCTCGGGCCAAGAGACCCAGTACTTC.

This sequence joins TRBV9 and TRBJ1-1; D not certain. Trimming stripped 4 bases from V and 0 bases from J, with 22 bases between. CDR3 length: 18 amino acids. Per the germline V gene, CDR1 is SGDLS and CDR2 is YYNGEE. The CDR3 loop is CASSFAPLTRGMNTEAFF. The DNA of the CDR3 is TGTGCCAGCAGCTTCGCCCCATTGACTAGAGGGATGAACACTGAAGCTTTCTTT. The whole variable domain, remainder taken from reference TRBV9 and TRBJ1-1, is DSGVTQTPKHLITATGQRVTLRCSPRSGDLSVYWYQQSLDQGLQFLIQYYNGEERAKGNILERFSAQQFPDLHSELNLSSLELGDSALYFCASSFAPLTRGMNTEAFFGQGTRLTVV.

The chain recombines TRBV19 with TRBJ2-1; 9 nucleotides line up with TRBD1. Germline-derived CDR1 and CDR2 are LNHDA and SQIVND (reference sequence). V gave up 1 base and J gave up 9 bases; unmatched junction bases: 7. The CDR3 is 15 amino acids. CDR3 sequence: CASSIGGTGSGEQFF. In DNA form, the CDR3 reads TGTGCCAGTAGTATAGGGGGGACAGGGTCGGGTGAGCAGTTCTTC.

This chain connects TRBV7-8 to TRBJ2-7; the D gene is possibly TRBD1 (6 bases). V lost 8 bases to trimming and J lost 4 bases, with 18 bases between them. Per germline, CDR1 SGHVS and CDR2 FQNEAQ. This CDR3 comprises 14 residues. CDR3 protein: CASAKGGQGYEQYF. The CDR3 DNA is TGTGCCAGCGCTAAGGGCGGGCAGGGGTACGAGCAGTACTTC.